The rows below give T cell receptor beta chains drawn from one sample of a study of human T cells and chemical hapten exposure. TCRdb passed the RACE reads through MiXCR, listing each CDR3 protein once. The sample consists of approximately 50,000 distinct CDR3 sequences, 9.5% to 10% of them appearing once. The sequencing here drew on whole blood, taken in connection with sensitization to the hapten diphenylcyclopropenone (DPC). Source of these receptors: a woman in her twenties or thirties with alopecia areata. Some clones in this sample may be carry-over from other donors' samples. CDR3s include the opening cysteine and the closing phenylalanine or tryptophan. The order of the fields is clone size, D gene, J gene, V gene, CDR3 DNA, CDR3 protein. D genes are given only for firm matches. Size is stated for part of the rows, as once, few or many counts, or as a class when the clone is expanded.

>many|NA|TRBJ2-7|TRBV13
TGTGCCAGCAGTACGGACAGAGGGGAGCAGTACTTC
CASSTDRGEQYF
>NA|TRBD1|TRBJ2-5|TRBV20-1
TGCAGTGCTAGAGATTGGGGGGCAGGGGGCTCCCAAGAGACCCAGTACTTC
CSARDWGAGGSQETQYF
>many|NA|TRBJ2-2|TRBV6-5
TGTGCCAGCAGTTCTAAGGGGAATACGCCCTTAGGGGAGCTGTTTTTT
CASSSKGNTPLGELFF
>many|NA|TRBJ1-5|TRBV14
TGTGCCAGCAGCCAAGAACAGCCCCAGCATTTT
CASSQEQPQHF
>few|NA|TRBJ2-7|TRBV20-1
TGCAGTGCTAGAGGACAGATCCGGAGCTACGAGCAGTACTTC
CSARGQIRSYEQYF
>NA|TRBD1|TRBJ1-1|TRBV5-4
TGTGCCAGCAGTTACAGGGGGCGGGACACTGAAGCTTTCTTT
CASSYRGRDTEAFF
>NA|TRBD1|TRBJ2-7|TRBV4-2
TGTGCCAGCAGCCAAGCGAGGGGACAGGGCTACGAGCAGTACTTC
CASSQARGQGYEQYF
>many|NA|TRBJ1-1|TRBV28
TGTGCCAGCCGCATAACGGGTTTTGAAGCTTTCTTT
CASRITGFEAFF
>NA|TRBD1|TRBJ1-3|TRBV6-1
TGTGCCAGCAGCAGGGGGCCTGGAAACACCATATATTTT
CASSRGPGNTIYF
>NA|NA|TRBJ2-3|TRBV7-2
TGTGCCAGCAGCTTAGCGGTGCAGGGGCGAACAGATACGCAGTATTTT
CASSLAVQGRTDTQYF
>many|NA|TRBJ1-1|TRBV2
TGTGCCAGCCGGTACCAGCGGGACGCAACTGAAGCTTTCTTT
CASRYQRDATEAFF
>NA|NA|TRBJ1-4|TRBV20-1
TGCAGTGCTAGAGATCCGAACAGGGACCTGTTTTTT
CSARDPNRDLFF
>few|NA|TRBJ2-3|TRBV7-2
TGTGCCAGCAGCTTAGGAGGACAGAACACAGATACGCAGTATTTT
CASSLGGQNTDTQYF
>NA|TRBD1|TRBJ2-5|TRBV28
TGTGCCAGCACCCAAAGGGGGCAGCTCCAAGAGACCCAGTACTTC
CASTQRGQLQETQYF
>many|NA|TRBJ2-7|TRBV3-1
TGTGCCAGCAGCCAAGCTACTACCACCTGGCAGTACTTC
CASSQATTTWQYF
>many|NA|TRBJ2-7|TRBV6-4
TGTGCCAGTTTTCCCGGGTCAGGCCTTCAATACGAGCAGTACTTC
CASFPGSGLQYEQYF
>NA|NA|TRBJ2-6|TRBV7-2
TGTGCCAGCAGCTTTACGCCGGGAGCTGGGGCCAACGTCCTGACTTTC
CASSFTPGAGANVLTF
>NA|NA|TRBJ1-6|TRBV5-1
TGCGCCAGCAGCTCGGGGACATTCGAGTGGTCACCCCTCCACTTT
CASSSGTFEWSPLHF
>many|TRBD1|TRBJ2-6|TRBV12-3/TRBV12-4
TGTGCCAGCAGCTTTCCGGGACAGGGGTCTGGGGCCAACGTCCTGACTTTC
CASSFPGQGSGANVLTF
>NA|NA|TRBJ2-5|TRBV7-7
TGTGCCAGCAGCTTAGGAGGGGTTTCAGAGACCCAGTACTTC
CASSLGGVSETQYF
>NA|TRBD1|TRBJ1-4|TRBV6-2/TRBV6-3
TGTGCCAGCAGGCTAGCCGGGACAGCTAATGAAAAACTGTTTTTT
CASRLAGTANEKLFF
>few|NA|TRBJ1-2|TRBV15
TGTGCCACCAGCAGAGCCTCCGGGACTACCTATGGCTACACCTTC
CATSRASGTTYGYTF
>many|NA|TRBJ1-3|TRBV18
TGTGCCAGCTCACCCCTCCGGGCCGATGGAAACACCATATATTTT
CASSPLRADGNTIYF
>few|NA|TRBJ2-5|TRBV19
TGTGCCAGTAGTATGATGGGGGCCGAGACCCAGTACTTC
CASSMMGAETQYF
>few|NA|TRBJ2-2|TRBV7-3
TGTGCCAGCAGGAGACAGGTGGAGGCCGGGGAGCTGTTTTTT
CASRRQVEAGELFF
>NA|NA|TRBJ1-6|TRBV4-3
TGCGCCAGCAGCCGGGCCCAGGATTCACCCCTCCACTTT
CASSRAQDSPLHF
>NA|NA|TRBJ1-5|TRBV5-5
TGTGCCAGCAGCTTCAGGACTGCCGCCAATAGCAATCAGCCCCAGCATTTT
CASSFRTAANSNQPQHF
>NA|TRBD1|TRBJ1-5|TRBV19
TGTGCCAGTAACGCCAGACAGGGGATCGGACAGTCCCAGCATTTT
CASNARQGIGQSQHF
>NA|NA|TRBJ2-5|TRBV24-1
TGTGCCACCAGTGATTCGCTCCTCTCGGGGGAGACCCAGTACTTC
CATSDSLLSGETQYF
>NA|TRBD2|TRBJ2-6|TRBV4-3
TGCGCCAGCAGCCAAGAAGCGCTAGCGGGTACTCACTCTGGGGCCAACGTCCTGACTTTC
CASSQEALAGTHSGANVLTF
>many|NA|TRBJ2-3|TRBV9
TGTGCCAGCAGCGGACTAACTAGCACAGATACGCAGTATTTT
CASSGLTSTDTQYF
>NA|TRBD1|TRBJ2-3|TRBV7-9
TGTGCCAGCAGCTTCCGGACAGGGGGCACAGATACGCAGTATTTT
CASSFRTGGTDTQYF
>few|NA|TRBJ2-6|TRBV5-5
TGTGCCAGCAGCCTACGGGCAGTACATACTGGGGCCAACGTCCTGACTTTC
CASSLRAVHTGANVLTF
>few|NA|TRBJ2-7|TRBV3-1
TGTGCCAGCAGCCCCCCTCGAGGCGGGGTCTCCTACGAGCAGTACTTC
CASSPPRGGVSYEQYF
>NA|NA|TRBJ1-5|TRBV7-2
TGTGCCAGCAGCTCCCCCGAACGACAGGTGAATCAGCCCCAGCATTTT
CASSSPERQVNQPQHF
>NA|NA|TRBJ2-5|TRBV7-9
TGTGCCAGCAGCTCTCTCGGGGTAGAGACCCAGTACTTC
CASSSLGVETQYF
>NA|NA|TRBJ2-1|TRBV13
TGTGCCAGCAGCCGGGGACTACCAGGGGCGCCTGAGCAGTTCTTC
CASSRGLPGAPEQFF
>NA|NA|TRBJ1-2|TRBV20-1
TGCAGTGCTAGAGATGAAGGTCGGGGGCTTACCTATGGCTACACCTTC
CSARDEGRGLTYGYTF
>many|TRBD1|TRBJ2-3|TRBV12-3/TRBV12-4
TGTGCCAGCAGTCCAGTGGGACAGCGTAGCACAGATACGCAGTATTTT
CASSPVGQRSTDTQYF
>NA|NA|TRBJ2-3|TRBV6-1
TGTGCCAGCAGTGTCGAACGGGGTACGCAGTATTTT
CASSVERGTQYF
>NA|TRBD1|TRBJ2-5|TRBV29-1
TGCAGCGGAGTCCACAGGGGGAAGGGGGAGACCCAGTACTTC
CSGVHRGKGETQYF
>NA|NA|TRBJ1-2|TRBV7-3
TGTGCCAGCAGTCACAGACTTAACTATGGCTACACCTTC
CASSHRLNYGYTF
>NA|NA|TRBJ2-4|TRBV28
TGTACCAGCAGGACCCTTGGCGGTGAGGGGGCCAAAAACATTCAGTACTTC
CTSRTLGGEGAKNIQYF
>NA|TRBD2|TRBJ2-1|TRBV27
TGTGCCAGCAGGGTGGTAGCGGGGGGCAACAATGAGCAGTTCTTC
CASRVVAGGNNEQFF
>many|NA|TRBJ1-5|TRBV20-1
TGCAGTGCCCTCAGGACTGATCAGCCCCAGCATTTT
CSALRTDQPQHF
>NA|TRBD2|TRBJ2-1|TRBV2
TGTGCCAGCAGTGAAGCACGGACTAGCGGCGAGCAGTTCTTC
CASSEARTSGEQFF
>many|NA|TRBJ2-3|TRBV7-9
TGTGCCAGCAGCGCCAGACAGAATCCTAGCACAGATACGCAGTATTTT
CASSARQNPSTDTQYF
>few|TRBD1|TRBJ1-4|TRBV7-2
TGTGCCAGCAGCTTATCGGCAGGGGGGGAAAAACTGTTTTTT
CASSLSAGGEKLFF
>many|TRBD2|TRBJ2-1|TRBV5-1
TGCGCCAGCAGCTGGGGGACTAGCGTGAATGAGCAGTTCTTC
CASSWGTSVNEQFF
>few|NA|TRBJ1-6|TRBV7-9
TGTGCCAGCAGCGCTTCCGGGACGGACACCGGGGGACCCCTCCACTTT
CASSASGTDTGGPLHF
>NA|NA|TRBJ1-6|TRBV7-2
TGTGCCAGCAGCTCGCAGAGCTCCTATAATTCACCCCTCCACTTT
CASSSQSSYNSPLHF
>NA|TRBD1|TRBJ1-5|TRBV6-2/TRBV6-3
TGTGCCAGCAGCCCATTACGTCGGGACAGTAATTTGAGCAATCAGCCCCAGCATTTT
CASSPLRRDSNLSNQPQHF
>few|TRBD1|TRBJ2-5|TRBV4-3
TGCGCCAGCAGCCAAGATCGGGGGACAGGGGTTGGGGAGACCCAGTACTTC
CASSQDRGTGVGETQYF
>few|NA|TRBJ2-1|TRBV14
TGTGCCAGCAGCGAAGCCAGCCATTTCCAGTTCTTC
CASSEASHFQFF
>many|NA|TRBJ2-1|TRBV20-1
TGCAGTGCTAGGAGGGGGGACAATGAGCAGTTCTTC
CSARRGDNEQFF
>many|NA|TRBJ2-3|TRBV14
TGTGCCAGCAGCCATAGCACAGATACGCAGTATTTT
CASSHSTDTQYF
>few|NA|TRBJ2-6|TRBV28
TGTGCCAGCAGTTTCCCGGGTACCTCTGGGGCCAACGTCCTGACTTTC
CASSFPGTSGANVLTF
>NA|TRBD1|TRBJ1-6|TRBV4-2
TGTGCCAGCAGCCAAGTGAGGGGGACAGAAAATTCACCCCTCCACTTT
CASSQVRGTENSPLHF